A single sample gave rise to the 22 T cell receptor beta chains below, sequenced in a study of long-term antiretroviral therapy in people with HIV. The immunoSEQ assay was v3.0, run at survey level. The assay was immunoSEQ multiplex PCR, and TCRdb's table has in-frame clones only and misses some. Of tens of thousands of clones listed, 65% to 90% are singletons. This specimen consisted of unsorted PBMCs, obtained 0.1 years before starting antiretroviral therapy. These receptors were collected from a middle-aged man with HIV.

The rearrangement uses TRBV18 and TRBJ1-5; D is unresolved. The V end was cut by 3 bases, the J end by 13 bases, with 13 bases between. CDR1 and CDR2 from the germline V gene are KGHSH and LQKENI. This CDR3 is built from 12 residues. This chain's CDR3 is CASSPSGHQQHF. The CDR3 region has the DNA TGTGCCAGCTCACCTTCGGGCCACCAACAGCATTTT. Based on the CDR3 plus reference TRBV18 and TRBJ1-5, the full variable domain is NAGVMQNPRHLVRRRGQEARLRCSPMKGHSHVYWYRQLPEEGLKFMVYLQKENIIDESGMPKERFSAEFPKEGPSILRIQQVVRGDSAAYFCASSPSGHQQHFGDGTRLSIL.

The chain is built from TRBV6-5 and TRBJ1-2; 7 bases map to TRBD1. V lost 2 bases and J lost 4; bases outside the gene matches: 4. The V gene's germline CDR1 is MNHEY and CDR2 SVGAGI. This CDR3 has 14 residues. CDR3 amino acids: CASSYGQAGYGYTF. The DNA for the CDR3 is TGTGCCAGCAGTTACGGACAGGCCGGCTATGGCTACACCTTC.

This chain connects TRBV5-1 to TRBJ2-1; D is uncertain. The CDR3 runs to 13 residues. Trimming took off 3 bases at V and 3 bases at J, with 7 bases between the two ends. The germline V gene has CDR1 SGHRS and CDR2 YFSETQ. The CDR3 region has the DNA TGCGCCAGCAGCTCTGCCGGCTACAATGAGCAGTTCTTC. This encodes CASSSAGYNEQFF.

This chain links TRBV6-5 with TRBJ1-1; D is uncertain. V was cut by 0 bases and J by 1 base, with 12 bases left in between. The CDR3 runs 16 residues. Germline V gene sequence: CDR1 MNHEY, CDR2 SVGAGI. CDR3 sequence reads: CASSYSSRRGNTEAFF. CDR3 sequence (DNA): TGTGCCAGCAGTTACTCGAGCCGGCGGGGGAACACTGAAGCTTTCTTT.

The rearrangement joins TRBV9 to TRBJ2-3, with 10 bases fitting TRBD2. V lost 3 bases and J lost 4; bases outside the gene matches: 2. Germline V CDR1 and CDR2: SGDLS, YYNGEE. The CDR3 sequence is 14 residues long. The CDR3 region has the DNA TGTGCCAGCAGCGAAGGACTAGCGGCAGATACGCAGTATTTT. Residues: CASSEGLAADTQYF.

The chain is built from TRBV19 and TRBJ2-3; a weak D match, TRBD2 (7 bases). Germline CDR1 and CDR2: LNHDA and SQIVND (reference sequence). Trimming removed 7 bases at V and 5 bases at J, with 19 bases between. This CDR3 spans 15 amino acids. CDR3 sequence: CASMSSGGAGDTQYF. The DNA for the CDR3 is TGTGCCAGTATGTCTAGTGGGGGGGCTGGAGATACGCAGTATTTT.

This rearrangement joins TRBV19 to TRBJ2-7; TRBD2 agrees at 7 bases. The CDR3 loop spans 14 amino acids. The ends lost 10 bases at V and 1 base at J; junction bases unmatched: 10. Germline V lookup: CDR1 LNHDA, CDR2 SQIVND (reference sequence). The CDR3 loop is CATTWDYGSYEQYF. CDR3 DNA: TGTGCCACTACCTGGGACTACGGGTCCTACGAGCAGTACTTC.

V and J are TRBV6-6 and TRBJ1-6; 7 bases map to TRBD1. The CDR3 is 13 amino acids. Germline V lookup: CDR1 MNHNY, CDR2 SVGAGI (reference sequence). With V trimmed by 8 bases and J by 5 bases, 3 bases remained unmatched. The CDR3 here is CASLGQNNSPLHF. CDR3 coding DNA: TGTGCCAGCTTGGGACAGAATAATTCACCCCTCCACTTT.

V and J are TRBV27 and TRBJ2-1; D is perhaps TRBD1 (5 bases). This CDR3 contains 15 residues. V lost 2 bases, J lost 4 bases, and 12 bases lay in between. The germline CDR1 and CDR2 sequences are MNHEY and SMNVEV (reference sequence). This chain's CDR3 is CASSLIWGTYNEQFF. The CDR3 DNA reads as TGTGCCAGCAGTTTAATCTGGGGCACGTACAATGAGCAGTTCTTC.

The V and J genes are TRBV5-1 and TRBJ2-3; D remains ambiguous. Germline CDR1 reads SGHRS; CDR2 reads YFSETQ. The CDR3 length is 13 residues. V was clipped by 1 base and J by 0 bases, with 3 bases between them. CDR3 nucleotides: TGCGCCAGCAGCTTGACTAGCACAGATACGCAGTATTTT. This codes for CASSLTSTDTQYF.

This sequence joins TRBV6-6 and TRBJ1-3; D remains unclear. Trimming pared 6 bases from V and 4 bases from J, leaving 16 bases between. This CDR3 spans 15 amino acids. Germline V gene sequence: CDR1 MNHNY, CDR2 SVGAGI (reference sequence). CDR3 sequence: CASSHRPKKGNTIYF. CDR3 DNA: TGTGCCAGCAGCCACCGACCTAAGAAAGGAAACACCATATATTTT.

This chain links TRBV2 with TRBJ1-2; 7 bases map to TRBD1. CDR1 and CDR2 (germline): SNHLY, FYNNEI. The CDR3 has 16 residues. V was clipped by 6 bases and J by 4 bases; unmatched bases: 14. The CDR3 reads CASRKGQGGETYGYTF. CDR3 nucleotides: TGTGCCAGCAGGAAGGGCCAGGGGGGCGAAACCTATGGCTACACCTTC.

This chain uses TRBV18 with TRBJ1-2; D unresolved. CDR3 length equals 15 residues. Trimming took 0 bases from V and 1 from J, leaving 9 bases between them. Germline V CDR1 and CDR2: KGHSH, LQKENI. Written as DNA, the CDR3 is TGTGCCAGCTCACCACCCCCTAACAATAACTATGGCTACACCTTC. It encodes CASSPPPNNNYGYTF.

The V call is TRBV5-6, the J call TRBJ2-1; D is possibly TRBD2 (5 bases). CDR1 is SGHDT, CDR2 YYEEEE, per germline. This CDR3 is 16 amino acids long. Trimming pared 0 bases from V and 5 bases from J, leaving 15 bases between. This CDR3 is CASSLAKVLVNNEQFF. CDR3 sequence (DNA): TGTGCCAGCAGCTTGGCCAAGGTACTAGTCAACAATGAGCAGTTCTTC.

The chain couples TRBV13 to TRBJ2-5, with 7 bases matching TRBD1. V was pared by 6 bases and J by 2 bases, with 12 bases of the junction left unmatched. The germline gives CDR1 PRHDT, CDR2 FYEKMQ (reference sequence). CDR3 length: 16 residues. Written as DNA, the CDR3 is TGTGCCAGCAGTCCTACAGGGGATAACGGACAAGAGACCCAGTACTTC. It specifies CASSPTGDNGQETQYF.

The CDR3 nucleotides are TGTGCCAGCAGCTCTGGGGCCAACGTCCTGACTTTC. Translating gives CASSSGANVLTF. This chain links TRBV2 with TRBJ2-6; D gene uncertain. CDR3 length: 12 residues. Trimming removed 6 bases at V and 0 bases at J, with 0 bases between. Germline V CDR1 and CDR2: SNHLY, FYNNEI.

The J gene is TRBJ1-2, the V gene TRBV5-1; D is possibly TRBD1 (5 bases). The CDR3 is made up of 14 amino acids. Germline V gene data show CDR1 as SGHRS and CDR2 as YFSETQ. V was shortened by 2 bases and J by 5 bases, with 13 bases between the two germline ends. The CDR3 DNA follows: TGCGCCAGCAGCTTAACCCAGGGAGAGTATGGCTACACCTTC. Amino acid sequence: CASSLTQGEYGYTF. The whole variable domain, remainder taken from reference TRBV5-1 and TRBJ1-2, is KAGVTQTPRYLIKTRGQQVTLSCSPISGHRSVSWYQQTPGQGLQFLFEYFSETQRNKGNFPGRFSGRQFSNSRSEMNVSTLELGDSALYLCASSLTQGEYGYTFGSGTRLTVV.

The genes are TRBV7-8 and TRBJ1-4, with 8 nucleotides matching TRBD1. Germline V gene data show CDR1 as SGHVS and CDR2 as FQNEAQ. This CDR3 region has 16 residues. V lost 1 base to trimming and J lost 8 bases; unmatched junction nucleotides: 9. The CDR3 DNA follows: TGTGCCAGCAGCTTAGGCCGGACAGGGAGTAAAGAAAAACTGTTTTTT. Translating it yields CASSLGRTGSKEKLFF. Together with reference TRBV7-8 and TRBJ1-4, the CDR3 gives the full variable domain: GAGVSQSPRYKVAKRGQDVALRCDPISGHVSLFWYQQALGQGPEFLTYFQNEAQLDKSGLPSDRFFAERPEGSVSTLKIQRTQQEDSAVYLCASSLGRTGSKEKLFFGSGTQLSVL.

This clone was found once. The V gene is TRBV12-1, the J gene TRBJ2-1; whether TRBD1, the table's D call, matches the DNA was not checked. TRBV12-1 is assigned pseudogene status. The CDR3 length is 15 residues. Here the CDR3 reads CASSPGQGAQNEQFF. In DNA form, the CDR3 reads TGTGCCAGCAGCCCGGGACAGGGGGCCCAAAATGAGCAGTTCTTC.

This chain connects TRBV27 to TRBJ1-5; D is possibly TRBD1 (5 bases). The CDR3 extends over 13 amino acids. V lost 6 bases and J 3 bases, leaving 9 bases between the germline ends. Germline V lookup: CDR1 MNHEY, CDR2 SMNVEV (reference sequence). CDR3 coding DNA: TGTGCCAGCAGCGACAGCTACAATCAGCCCCAGCATTTT. Amino acids: CASSDSYNQPQHF.

The sample holds a few counts of this clone. The CDR3 sequence: CASIGSGTDTQYF. The CDR3 DNA reads as TGCGCCAGCATTGGTAGCGGTACAGATACGCAGTATTTT. V and J are TRBV5-1 and TRBJ2-3, with D perhaps matching TRBD2 (6 bases). V lost 6 bases and J lost 3, with 11 bases in between. This CDR3 region has 13 residues. The germline V gene has CDR1 SGHRS and CDR2 YFSETQ.

V gene TRBV9 combines with J gene TRBJ2-1; D uncertain. The CDR3 spans 12 residues. The V end was cut by 4 bases, the J end by 14 bases, with 16 bases between. In germline, CDR1 is SGDLS, CDR2 YYNGEE. CDR3 sequence: CASSSSSLEKFF. In DNA, the CDR3 is TGTGCCAGCAGCTCTAGTTCATTGGAGAAGTTCTTC.